These 24 T cell receptor beta chains share one sample of origin, sequenced in a study of blood T cell repertoires in COVID-19. Assay used: immunoSEQ multiplex PCR; TCRdb lists only in-frame clones, some missing. The sample holds 320,000 or so clones; roughly 90% are singletons and the top ten take 5.2%. Sequencing was done on a sample of PBMCs or T cells enriched from blood (not recorded which). These receptors originate from a man aged 60 to 69 who had recovered from COVID-19.

The rearrangement links TRBV14 to TRBJ2-7; D is perhaps TRBD1 (5 bases). This CDR3 is built from 13 residues. CDR1 is SGHDN, CDR2 FVKESK, per germline. V gave up 1 base and J gave up 3 bases, with 7 bases separating them. CDR3 region: CASSQGQGYEQYF. CDR3 in DNA: TGTGCCAGCAGCCAAGGCCAGGGCTACGAGCAGTACTTC.

This chain links TRBV4-1 with TRBJ2-2; 8 positions match TRBD2. There are 17 residues in the CDR3. Per the germline V gene, CDR1 is MGHRA and CDR2 is YSYEKL. The J segment lost 0 bases and the V segment lost 1 base, leaving 4 bases of the junction unmatched. The CDR3 loop reads CASSQVGLVANTGELFF. Here the CDR3 DNA reads TGCGCCAGCAGCCAAGTGGGACTAGTCGCGAACACCGGGGAGCTGTTTTTT.

The gene calls are TRBV4-3 and TRBJ2-5, with D possibly TRBD2 on 6 matching bases. Trimming stripped 1 base from V and 5 bases from J, with 8 bases between. The germline CDR1 and CDR2 sequences are LGHNA and YSLEER. The CDR3 totals 13 residues. CDR3 sequence: CASSQVGGETQYF. The CDR3 nucleotides read TGCGCCAGCAGCCAAGTTGGGGGGGAGACCCAGTACTTC.

The rearrangement uses TRBV6-5 and TRBJ2-7; D unclear. The V end lost 2 bases, the J end lost 1 base, and 12 bases lay between the germline ends. The CDR3 has 15 amino acids. CDR1 MNHEY and CDR2 SVGAGI come from the germline V gene. In DNA, the CDR3 is TGTGCCAGCAGTTACAATGCGGTTGCTTCCTACGAGCAGTACTTC. It yields the protein CASSYNAVASYEQYF.

The chain uses TRBV10-3 and TRBJ1-5, with TRBD1 as a possible D gene (6 bases). Per the germline V gene, CDR1 is ENHRY and CDR2 is SYGVKD. Between the trimmed V and J ends, which lost 2 bases and 4 bases, there was a span of 9 bases. The CDR3 contains 14 residues. The CDR3 bases are TGTGCCATCAGTGAGAGAGGGGGAAATCAGCCCCAGCATTTT. Amino acid sequence: CAISERGGNQPQHF.

The sample holds one count of this clone. The chain has TRBV19 and TRBJ2-7; 11 nucleotides match TRBD2. CDR1 is LNHDA and CDR2 is SQIVND in the germline V gene (reference sequence). With 5 bases clipped from V and 0 bases from J, the junction kept 15 bases outside the gene matches. The CDR3 contains 19 residues. CDR3 amino acids: CASSEEGLASGRTSYEQYF. Written as DNA, the CDR3 is TGTGCCAGTAGTGAAGAGGGACTGGCTAGCGGGAGGACCTCCTACGAGCAGTACTTC.

This chain links TRBV5-5 with TRBJ2-1; 10 bases are a match to TRBD1. The length of the CDR3 is 16 residues. Germline-derived CDR1 and CDR2 are SGHKS and YYEKEE (reference sequence). With 1 base clipped from V and 9 bases from J, the junction kept 10 bases outside the gene matches. CDR3 in DNA: TGTGCCAGCAGCTTGTATGGGACAGGGGAAACATTTGAGCAGTTCTTC. Its translation: CASSLYGTGETFEQFF.

The rearrangement uses TRBV7-2 and TRBJ2-2; D remains unclear. Per germline, CDR1 SGHTA and CDR2 FQGNSA. Trimming removed 5 bases from V and 5 bases from J, with 3 bases in between. The CDR3 runs to 11 residues. In nucleotides, the CDR3 is TGTGCCAGCAGCACAACCGGGGAGCTGTTTTTT. Translated: CASSTTGELFF. The full variable domain, completed using reference TRBV7-2 and TRBJ2-2, is GAGVSQSPSNKVTEKGKDVELRCDPISGHTALYWYRQSLGQGLEFLIYFQGNSAPDKSGLPSDRFSAERTGGSVSTLTIQRTQQEDSAVYLCASSTTGELFFGEGSRLTVL.

The chain combines TRBV18 with TRBJ2-7; 7 bases are a match to TRBD2. CDR3 size: 14 residues. Trimming cost V 6 bases and J 2 bases; bases outside gene matches: 7. Germline-derived CDR1 and CDR2 are KGHSH and LQKENI. The CDR3 nucleotides read TGTGCCAGCTCGTTCCCGGGACTACCCTACGAGCAGTACTTC. Protein sequence: CASSFPGLPYEQYF.

V and J are TRBV3-1 (or the pseudogene TRBV3-2) and TRBJ2-2; 8 positions agree with TRBD1. The CDR3 consists of 17 residues. V dropped 5 bases and J dropped 0; count of bases not matched to a gene: 8. Germline V CDR1 and CDR2: LGHDT, YNNKEL (reference sequence). In DNA, the CDR3 is TGTGCCAGCAGCAATCTAAGGACAGGGACGAACACCGGGGAGCTGTTTTTT. Residues: CASSNLRTGTNTGELFF.

About this clone: Different DNA sequences within this sample yield the same CDR3. The chain is built from TRBV9 and TRBJ2-3; the D gene is possibly TRBD1 (6 bases). The CDR3 extends over 15 amino acids. Germline assignment: CDR1 SGDLS and CDR2 YYNGEE. V was cut by 0 bases and J by 3 bases, with 11 bases left in between. The CDR3 DNA reads TGTGCCAGCAGCGTAGCTGGGACATCAACAGATACGCAGTATTTT. This codes for CASSVAGTSTDTQYF.

V usage is TRBV18 and J usage is TRBJ1-2; TRBD1 matches 10 bases. CDR3 length: 14 residues. V lost 3 bases to trimming and J lost 8 bases; unmatched junction nucleotides: 6. Germline assignment: CDR1 KGHSH and CDR2 LQKENI. CDR3 nucleotide sequence: TGTGCCAGCTCACCTCCGGGACAGGGGCGCGGCTACACCTTC. This codes for CASSPPGQGRGYTF.

This sequence joins TRBV7-2 and TRBJ2-3, with 7 bases lining up with TRBD2. With V trimmed by 3 bases and J by 6 bases, 6 bases remained unmatched. The germline V gene has CDR1 SGHTA and CDR2 FQGNSA. The length of the CDR3 is 14 residues. CDR3 amino acids: CASSLMTSSDTQYF. The CDR3 bases are TGTGCCAGCAGCTTGATGACTAGCTCGGATACGCAGTATTTT.

The V and J genes are TRBV9 and TRBJ1-3; D is ambiguous. CDR1 SGDLS and CDR2 YYNGEE come from the germline V gene. Between the trimmed V and J ends, which lost 0 bases and 1 base, there was a span of 8 bases. The CDR3 is 15 residues long. In DNA form, the CDR3 reads TGTGCCAGCAGCGTAGGGGAGGGTTCTGGAAACACCATATATTTT. Encoded protein: CASSVGEGSGNTIYF.

The chain combines TRBV19 with TRBJ2-1, with D perhaps matching TRBD2 (6 bases). Per the germline V gene, CDR1 is LNHDA and CDR2 is SQIVND (reference sequence). There are 13 residues in the CDR3. Trimming left V 3 bases short and J 16 bases short, with 19 bases between. The CDR3 sequence: CASSIRDWPARFF. CDR3 sequence (DNA): TGTGCCAGTAGTATCAGGGACTGGCCAGCACGATTCTTC.

The chain combines TRBV3-1 (or the pseudogene TRBV3-2) with TRBJ2-2; D perhaps matches TRBD1 (5 bases). There are 15 residues in the CDR3. The germline V and J ends were trimmed by 4 bases and 2 bases, with 11 bases remaining between them. Germline CDR1 LGHDT, CDR2 YNNKEL (reference sequence). The CDR3 protein is CASSPYRTNTGELFF. DNA for the CDR3: TGTGCCAGCAGCCCTTACAGGACCAACACCGGGGAGCTGTTTTTT.

The genes are TRBV9 and TRBJ2-1; TRBD2 agrees at 14 bases. Germline V gives CDR1 SGDLS, CDR2 YYNGEE. CDR3 length: 18 residues. Unmatched junction bases numbered 8, after V lost 4 bases and J lost 2 bases. CDR3 protein: CASSTGTSGSLAYNEQFF. The CDR3 DNA is TGTGCCAGCAGCACCGGGACTAGCGGGAGCTTGGCCTACAATGAGCAGTTCTTC.

The gene calls are TRBV28 and TRBJ1-1; TRBD1 matches 8 bases. The CDR3 spans 12 residues. V shed 9 bases, J shed 6 bases, and the junction held 6 bases outside the gene matches. Per germline, CDR1 MDHEN and CDR2 SYDVKM. CDR3 residues: CASRTGTAEAFF. DNA for the CDR3: TGTGCCAGTAGGACAGGGACGGCTGAAGCTTTCTTT.

This rearrangement joins TRBV5-5 to TRBJ2-7, with 7 positions matching TRBD1. Looked up from germline, CDR1 is SGHKS and CDR2 is YYEKEE (reference sequence). The CDR3 has 14 amino acids. V trimming: 2 bases; J trimming: 3 bases; junction bases outside the gene matches: 5. The CDR3 here is CASSLRPGGYEQYF. The CDR3 nucleotides are TGTGCCAGCAGCTTAAGGCCAGGGGGCTACGAGCAGTACTTC.

The J gene is TRBJ1-2, the V gene TRBV6-5; TRBD1 aligns across 7 bases. This CDR3 has 15 amino acids. Germline V gene data show CDR1 as MNHEY and CDR2 as SVGAGI. The trim removed 6 bases at V and 3 bases at J, leaving 10 bases unmatched. CDR3 amino acids: CASSKAEGAYYGYTF. CDR3 in DNA: TGTGCCAGCAGCAAAGCGGAGGGGGCCTACTATGGCTACACCTTC.

The chain recombines TRBV19 with TRBJ1-6; maybe TRBD1 (5 bases). CDR3 length: 13 amino acids. The ends were cut back, 3 bases at V and 7 bases at J, with 7 bases in the middle. Germline CDR1 and CDR2: LNHDA and SQIVND (reference sequence). Here the CDR3 reads CASSIQGNSPLHF. The CDR3, as DNA: TGTGCCAGTAGTATTCAGGGAAATTCACCCCTCCACTTT.

The chain joins TRBV28 to TRBJ1-5; D gene uncertain. Germline CDR1 MDHEN, CDR2 SYDVKM. Trimming removed 5 bases from V and 2 bases from J, with 13 bases in between. There are 15 residues in the CDR3. The CDR3 loop reads CASSTPGRGNQPQHF. As DNA, the CDR3 is TGTGCCAGCAGTACCCCGGGGAGAGGCAATCAGCCCCAGCATTTT. Supplemented by reference TRBV28 and TRBJ1-5, the full variable domain reads DVKVTQSSRYLVKRTGEKVFLECVQDMDHENMFWYRQDPGLGLRLIYFSYDVKMKEKGDIPEGYSVSREKKERFSLILESASTNQTSMYLCASSTPGRGNQPQHFGDGTRLSIL.

This chain connects TRBV7-6 to TRBJ2-7; 10 bases line up with TRBD2. Germline V gene data show CDR1 as SGHVS and CDR2 as FNYEAQ. This CDR3 is built from 15 residues. J was trimmed by 3 bases and V by 5 bases; bases with no gene match: 7. CDR3 coding DNA: TGTGCCAGCAGCCAAGGACTAGCGGCTAGCTACGAGCAGTACTTC. Encoded protein: CASSQGLAASYEQYF.

The genes are TRBV24-1 and TRBJ1-5, with TRBD1 matching over 7 bases. V lost 8 bases to trimming and J lost 3 bases; unmatched junction nucleotides: 6. Germline V gene sequence: CDR1 KGHDR, CDR2 SFDVKD. There are 14 residues in the CDR3. CDR3: CATTTGEPNQPQHF. The CDR3 coding sequence is TGTGCCACCACCACAGGGGAACCCAATCAGCCCCAGCATTTT.